A selection of T cell receptor beta chains follows, all from one sample in a study of blood T cell repertoires in COVID-19. Sequencing was performed with immunoSEQ multiplex PCR; in TCRdb, only in-frame clones are kept and a portion is missing. Here the sample spans about 180,000 clones, 70% to 90% being singletons. Sequences were obtained from peripheral blood. The receptors derive from a woman under 40 with active or convalescent COVID-19. The CDR3 runs from the conserved cysteine through the conserved F or W. The order of the fields is D gene, J gene, V gene, CDR3 length, clone size, CDR3 protein, CDR3 DNA. The D gene is left open where the match is weak. Size is stated for part of the rows, as once, few or many counts, or as a class when the clone is expanded.

>TRBD1|TRBJ2-3|TRBV6-5|14|-
CASRRQGGADTQYF
TGTGCCAGCAGAAGACAGGGGGGGGCAGATACGCAGTATTTT
>-|TRBJ1-2|TRBV9|15|-
CASSPRGEPVYGYTF
TGTGCCAGCAGCCCCCGGGGAGAGCCTGTCTATGGCTACACCTTC
>-|TRBJ1-1|TRBV7-9|15|once
CASSSPPGLGTEAFF
TGTGCCAGCAGCTCCCCTCCAGGCTTGGGCACTGAAGCTTTCTTT
>TRBD1|TRBJ2-7|TRBV18|15|many
CASSPIGTGFYEQYF
TGTGCCAGCTCGCCGATCGGGACAGGGTTCTACGAGCAGTACTTC
>-|TRBJ2-7|TRBV10-1|15|few
CASSESAQPPYEQYF
TGCGCCAGCAGTGAGTCGGCACAGCCACCCTACGAGCAGTACTTC
>-|TRBJ2-2|TRBV13|16|-
CASSSNSFQGAGELFF
TGTGCCAGCAGCTCCAACTCTTTCCAGGGCGCCGGGGAGCTGTTTTTT
>-|TRBJ2-5|TRBV28|13|-
CASSFPSLETQYF
TGTGCCAGCAGTTTTCCCTCCCTGGAGACCCAGTACTTC
>TRBD1|TRBJ2-7|TRBV10-1|14|-
CASSETGQTYEQYF
TGCGCCAGCAGTGAGACGGGACAGACCTACGAGCAGTACTTC
>-|TRBJ2-7|TRBV5-6|12|-
CASSLSFYEQYF
TGTGCCAGCAGCTTGTCGTTTTACGAGCAGTACTTC
>-|TRBJ1-2|TRBV5-6|16|-
CASSLEVFGRSYGYTF
TGTGCCAGCAGCTTGGAGGTTTTCGGCAGGTCCTATGGCTACACCTTC
>-|TRBJ2-7|TRBV29-1|12|-
CSVAKTVYEQYF
TGCAGCGTAGCCAAGACAGTCTACGAGCAGTACTTC
>-|TRBJ2-2|TRBV14|14|-
CASSQPPNTGELFF
TGTGCCAGCAGCCAACCTCCGAACACCGGGGAGCTGTTTTTT
>TRBD1|TRBJ1-5|TRBV15|16|once
CATTGGEIQSNQPQHF
TGTGCCACCACAGGGGGCGAAATACAGAGCAATCAGCCCCAGCATTTT
>-|TRBJ1-1|TRBV28|12|-
CASSLRLDEAFF
TGTGCCAGCAGTTTACGACTAGATGAAGCTTTCTTT
>-|TRBJ1-1|TRBV7-6|14|-
CASSLGGIGTEAFF
TGTGCCAGCAGCTTAGGAGGGATTGGGACTGAAGCTTTCTTT